These T cell receptor beta chains were read from a single sample in a study of blood T cell repertoires in COVID-19. Repertoires were generated with immunoSEQ multiplex PCR, while TCRdb's copy carries only in-frame clones and drops some. Of about 340,000 clones listed, around four fifths are singletons. The source material was peripheral blood. Every receptor here comes from a young man with active or convalescent COVID-19. CDR3s include the opening cysteine and the closing phenylalanine or tryptophan. Each record gives: V gene, clone size, D gene, J gene, CDR3 DNA, CDR3 protein. A D gene is named only where the DNA matches it firmly. Some rows mark clone size as missing; the rest say once, few, many or name a class of expanded clone.

TRBV4-1	few	TRBD1	TRBJ2-7	TGCGCCAGCAGCCCATCATCCGGGACAGGTACCTACGAGCAGTACTTC	CASSPSSGTGTYEQYF
TRBV10-3	.	.	TRBJ1-2	TGTGCCATCAGTGTTGAGGAGAATGGCTACACCTTC	CAISVEENGYTF
TRBV15	.	.	TRBJ2-7	TGTGCCACCAGCAGAGATTTAGGACAAAGCCACGAGCAGTACTTC	CATSRDLGQSHEQYF
TRBV7-9	.	TRBD1	TRBJ1-1	TGTGCCAGCAGCTCCGGGACAGGGAAAATGAACACTGAAGCTTTCTTT	CASSSGTGKMNTEAFF
TRBV4-1	.	TRBD1	TRBJ2-1	TGCGCCAGCAGCCCCCAACCTACAGGGGGCTTTAACGATGAGCAGTTCTTC	CASSPQPTGGFNDEQFF
TRBV7-9	.	.	TRBJ1-5	TGTGCCAGCAGCTTTAGCAGCAATCAGCCCCAGCATTTT	CASSFSSNQPQHF
TRBV24-1	.	.	TRBJ1-3	TGTGCCACCAGTGTCAATTCTGGAAACACCATATATTTT	CATSVNSGNTIYF
TRBV5-4	.	.	TRBJ2-3	TGTGCCAGCAGCTTGGGACCAGGGGCGTACAGCACAGATACGCAGTATTTT	CASSLGPGAYSTDTQYF
TRBV6-5	.	.	TRBJ1-1	TGTGCCAGCAGTTACGCGTGGGGAGGGAACACTGAAGCTTTCTTT	CASSYAWGGNTEAFF
TRBV19	.	.	TRBJ1-2	TGTGCCAGTAGTATGCTTCCGGGGGGCTACACCTTC	CASSMLPGGYTF
TRBV29-1	.	TRBD2	TRBJ2-1	TGCAGCGTTCATAGCGGGAGGGCCTTAAGCCGTGAGCAGTTCTTC	CSVHSGRALSREQFF
TRBV28	.	.	TRBJ1-4	TGTGCCAGCAGTTCTGAACAGCTTAATGAAAAACTGTTTTTT	CASSSEQLNEKLFF
TRBV6-5	few	.	TRBJ2-7	TGTGCCAGCAGTTACTCGAGCGTAGGTGAAAGGTACTTC	CASSYSSVGERYF